The 25 T cell receptor beta chains presented below share a single source sample, sequenced in a study of blood T cell repertoires in COVID-19. Profiling relied on immunoSEQ multiplex PCR, and the TCRdb table lists in-frame clones only, not all of them. The sample records around 45,000 clones, around 90% being singletons. The sample was peripheral blood. The receptors were sampled from a man between 60 and 70 years old with active COVID-19.

The chain employs TRBV28 and TRBJ2-1, with 9 bases matching TRBD2. V lost 6 bases to trimming and J lost 3 bases; unmatched junction nucleotides: 3. CDR1 is MDHEN, CDR2 SYDVKM, per germline. The CDR3 loop spans 14 amino acids. The CDR3 spells CASSWTSVYNEQFF. In nucleotides, the CDR3 is TGTGCCAGCAGCTGGACTAGCGTCTACAATGAGCAGTTCTTC.

The chain has TRBV2 and TRBJ1-2; D is perhaps TRBD1 (5 bases). The germline V gene encodes CDR1 SNHLY and CDR2 FYNNEI. The ends were cut back, 1 base at V and 5 bases at J, with 14 bases in the middle. This CDR3 region has 15 residues. The CDR3 DNA reads TGTGCCAGCAGTGAAGGCCGACAGACGAGTTATGGCTACACCTTC. Amino acids: CASSEGRQTSYGYTF.

The V gene is TRBV7-6, the J gene TRBJ2-7; 9 nucleotides line up with TRBD1. Germline CDR1 is SGHVS and CDR2 is FNYEAQ. After removal of 2 bases from V and 6 bases from J, the junction contained 11 bases not matched to a gene. This CDR3 region has 16 residues. The CDR3 DNA is TGTGCCAGCAGCTTATACCAACCGGGACAGGGTGGCGAGCAGTACTTC. Protein: CASSLYQPGQGGEQYF.

V usage is TRBV6-5 and J usage is TRBJ2-5; perhaps TRBD2 as D (6 bases). V lost 6 bases and J 0 bases, leaving 11 bases between the germline ends. The CDR3 sequence is 14 residues long. Germline assignment: CDR1 MNHEY and CDR2 SVGAGI. DNA of the CDR3: TGTGCCAGCAGGCGGGGACTGAACCAAGAGACCCAGTACTTC. It encodes CASRRGLNQETQYF.

V and J are TRBV2 and TRBJ1-1, with TRBD1 matching 10 bases. The CDR3 length is 14 residues. CDR1 and CDR2 from the germline V gene are SNHLY and FYNNEI. The junction had 2 bases not matched to a gene; V was cut back by 3 bases and J by 4 bases. The CDR3 region is CASSDWTGGTEAFF. As DNA, the CDR3 is TGTGCCAGCAGTGATTGGACAGGGGGCACTGAAGCTTTCTTT.

J is TRBJ2-1 and V is TRBV2; 10 bases align to TRBD2. CDR3 size: 15 residues. Germline assignment: CDR1 SNHLY and CDR2 FYNNEI. V shed 3 bases and J 3 bases; nucleotides not matched to a gene: 2. The CDR3, as DNA: TGTGCCAGCAGTGATAGACTAGCGGGCTACAATGAGCAGTTCTTC. Its translation is CASSDRLAGYNEQFF.

The V and J genes are TRBV29-1 and TRBJ2-2; the match to TRBD1 covers 8 bases. The CDR3 has 15 amino acids. CDR1 SQVTM and CDR2 ANQGSEA come from the germline V gene. The junction had 15 bases not matched to a gene; V was cut back by 7 bases and J by 8 bases. For the CDR3, the DNA is TGCAGCGAAACCCGGGACAGGCGAAGTTGGGGGGAGCTGTTTTTT. It encodes CSETRDRRSWGELFF.

V usage is TRBV6-5 and J usage is TRBJ1-4; perhaps TRBD1 as D (5 bases). Germline V gene lookup returns CDR1 MNHEY and CDR2 SVGAGI. The V gene lost 7 bases and the J gene lost 7 bases, with 19 bases spanning the gap. This CDR3 has 15 amino acids. As DNA, the CDR3 is TGTGCCAGCACTCTTTTTGGGGCGCGGAGTGAAAAACTGTTTTTT. It specifies CASTLFGARSEKLFF.

V and J are TRBV19 and TRBJ1-3; perhaps TRBD1 as D (5 bases). Germline lookup yields CDR1 LNHDA and CDR2 SQIVND (reference sequence). The CDR3 is made up of 14 amino acids. Trimming took 6 bases from V and 0 from J, leaving 9 bases between them. CDR3 sequence (DNA): TGTGCCAGTAGGTTCGGGGGCTCTGGAAACACCATATATTTT. It specifies CASRFGGSGNTIYF. Complete variable domain (other parts from reference TRBV19 and TRBJ1-3): DGGITQSPKYLFRKEGQNVTLSCEQNLNHDAMYWYRQDPGQGLRLIYYSQIVNDFQKGDIAEGYSVSREKKESFPLTVTSAQKNPTAFYLCASRFGGSGNTIYFGEGSWLTVV.

This clone appeared once. The chain recombines TRBV11-2 with TRBJ2-1; 10 bases are a match to TRBD1. Trimming at V came to 3 bases and at J to 6 bases, leaving 5 bases not matched to a gene. Germline assignment: CDR1 SGHAT and CDR2 FQNNGV. The CDR3 length is 15 residues. CDR3: CASSFDRGLSNEQFF. In DNA form, the CDR3 reads TGTGCCAGCAGCTTCGACAGGGGGCTAAGCAATGAGCAGTTCTTC.

The chain has TRBV5-1 and TRBJ2-2, with D maybe TRBD2 (5 bases). The CDR3 sequence is 15 residues long. Trimming cost V 0 bases and J 6 bases, with 12 bases left between them. Germline-derived CDR1 and CDR2 are SGHRS and YFSETQ. The CDR3 region is CASSLDPTRSGELFF. The CDR3 DNA reads TGCGCCAGCAGCTTGGATCCCACTAGATCCGGGGAGCTGTTTTTT.

This chain joins TRBV9 and TRBJ2-5; TRBD1 agrees at 9 bases. Germline V CDR1 and CDR2: SGDLS, YYNGEE. The CDR3 totals 13 residues. Trimming took 6 bases from V and 5 from J; bases not matched to a gene: 5. DNA for the CDR3: TGTGCCAGCAACTACAGGGGGCAGGAGACCCAGTACTTC. This encodes CASNYRGQETQYF.

The chain combines TRBV15 with TRBJ1-1; maybe TRBD1 (5 bases). The CDR3 covers 15 residues. Trimming cost V 0 bases and J 1 base, with 9 bases left between them. In germline, CDR1 is LNHNV, CDR2 YYDKDF (reference sequence). This CDR3 is CATSRDLDRNTEAFF. In DNA form, the CDR3 reads TGTGCCACCAGCAGAGATCTCGACAGGAACACTGAAGCTTTCTTT.

The chain has TRBV29-1 and TRBJ2-7; 14 bases align to TRBD2. This CDR3 comprises 13 residues. Losses at the gene ends were 6 bases for V and 5 bases for J; bases not matched to a gene: 3. Germline CDR1 and CDR2: SQVTM and ANQGSEA. CDR3 bases: TGCAGCGTCGGGACTAGCGGGAGTCACGAGCAGTACTTC. This encodes CSVGTSGSHEQYF.

The chain carries TRBV7-6 and TRBJ2-7, with 8 bases matching TRBD1. Germline V CDR1 and CDR2: SGHVS, FNYEAQ. This CDR3 is 15 amino acids long. V shed 1 base, J shed 6 bases, and the junction held 8 bases outside the gene matches. The CDR3 DNA follows: TGTGCCAGCAGCTTAGGGACAGGGTTTTTAGGCGAGCAGTACTTC. Translation: CASSLGTGFLGEQYF. The full variable domain, completed using reference TRBV7-6 and TRBJ2-7, is GAGVSQSPRYKVTKRGQDVALRCDPISGHVSLYWYRQALGQGPEFLTYFNYEAQQDKSGLPNDRFSAERPEGSISTLTIQRTEQRDSAMYRCASSLGTGFLGEQYFGPGTRLTVT.

The chain is built from TRBV28 and TRBJ1-2; TRBD1 is a possible D gene (5 bases). Trimming left V 7 bases short and J 8 bases short, with 20 bases between. There are 14 residues in the CDR3. Per the germline V gene, CDR1 is MDHEN and CDR2 is SYDVKM. CDR3: CASNYSGTGRGYTF. The CDR3 DNA reads TGTGCCAGCAATTATTCCGGGACTGGACGGGGCTACACCTTC.

This clone was counted a single time. The chain carries TRBV11-3 and TRBJ2-3; 10 bases are shared with TRBD2. V trimming: 3 bases; J trimming: 5 bases; junction bases outside the gene matches: 5. The CDR3 contains 15 residues. Germline CDR1 is SGHNT and CDR2 is YENEEA. CDR3 in DNA: TGTGCCAGCAGCTTTAGCGGGGGGCCGGGAGATACGCAGTATTTT. This sequence encodes CASSFSGGPGDTQYF.

The CDR3 reads CASIRSSYNEQFF. The CDR3 DNA follows: TGTGCCAGCATCCGGAGCTCCTACAATGAGCAGTTCTTC. The chain recombines TRBV2 with TRBJ2-1, with D unresolved. Per the germline V gene, CDR1 is SNHLY and CDR2 is FYNNEI. This CDR3 is built from 13 residues. The V and J ends lost 7 bases and 0 bases respectively, with 7 bases between them.

The rearrangement uses TRBV9 and TRBJ2-3, with TRBD2 as a possible D gene (6 bases). Trimming pared 1 base from V and 4 bases from J, leaving 19 bases between. The CDR3 covers 17 residues. Germline CDR1 and CDR2: SGDLS and YYNGEE. The CDR3 DNA is TGTGCCAGCAGCGTAAAGGATAGCGGAGGAGGGGCAGATACGCAGTATTTT. It specifies CASSVKDSGGGADTQYF.

The DNA for the CDR3 is TGTGCCAGCAGTTCCCGGACTAGCGGGGGCGGCGACGAGCAGTACTTC. Its protein is CASSSRTSGGGDEQYF. The chain is built from TRBV27 and TRBJ2-7; 13 bases map to TRBD2. With 4 bases clipped from V and 5 bases from J, the junction kept 8 bases outside the gene matches. The CDR3 spans 16 residues. Germline loops: CDR1 MNHEY, CDR2 SMNVEV (reference sequence).

This chain uses TRBV5-1 with TRBJ1-2; 9 bases agree with TRBD1. After removal of 0 bases from V and 6 bases from J, the junction contained 6 bases not matched to a gene. The V gene's germline CDR1 is SGHRS and CDR2 YFSETQ. The CDR3 has 15 residues. The CDR3 here is CASSLAGQGWDGYTF. CDR3 nucleotides: TGCGCCAGCAGCTTGGCGGGACAGGGCTGGGATGGCTACACCTTC. The entire variable domain, with the rest obtained from reference TRBV5-1 and TRBJ1-2, is as follows: KAGVTQTPRYLIKTRGQQVTLSCSPISGHRSVSWYQQTPGQGLQFLFEYFSETQRNKGNFPGRFSGRQFSNSRSEMNVSTLELGDSALYLCASSLAGQGWDGYTFGSGTRLTVV.

The gene calls are TRBV28 and TRBJ2-3; unclear D gene. V lost 5 bases and J lost 2, with 14 bases in between. Germline V gene data show CDR1 as MDHEN and CDR2 as SYDVKM. CDR3 length: 15 residues. CDR3: CASSGARRTTDTQYF. CDR3 nucleotides: TGTGCCAGCAGTGGAGCGAGACGAACCACAGATACGCAGTATTTT.

The chain is built from TRBV19 and TRBJ1-1; D may be TRBD1 (6 bases). Germline V gene lookup returns CDR1 LNHDA and CDR2 SQIVND (reference sequence). The V end was cut by 5 bases, the J end by 0 bases, with 16 bases between. This CDR3 spans 16 amino acids. CDR3 amino acids: CASSGGPGTMNTEAFF. The CDR3 bases are TGTGCCAGTAGTGGGGGCCCCGGGACGATGAACACTGAAGCTTTCTTT.

The J gene is TRBJ2-3, the V gene TRBV28; TRBD1 matches 7 bases. Germline values: CDR1 MDHEN, CDR2 SYDVKM. Germline trimming cut 5 bases from V and 11 bases from J; bases unmatched to any gene: 4. The CDR3 runs 11 residues. This CDR3 reads CASSDRVGQYF. CDR3 in DNA: TGTGCCAGCAGTGACAGGGTCGGGCAGTATTTT.

This clone has more than one count but fewer than ten. The V and J genes are TRBV30 and TRBJ2-3; the match to TRBD2 covers 12 bases. The CDR3 length is 16 residues. Germline V gene lookup returns CDR1 GTSNPN and CDR2 SVGIG (reference sequence). Unmatched junction bases numbered 7, after V lost 6 bases and J lost 0 bases. The CDR3 here is CACTSGLAGSTDTQYF. CDR3 sequence (DNA): TGTGCCTGTACCTCCGGACTAGCGGGAAGCACAGATACGCAGTATTTT.